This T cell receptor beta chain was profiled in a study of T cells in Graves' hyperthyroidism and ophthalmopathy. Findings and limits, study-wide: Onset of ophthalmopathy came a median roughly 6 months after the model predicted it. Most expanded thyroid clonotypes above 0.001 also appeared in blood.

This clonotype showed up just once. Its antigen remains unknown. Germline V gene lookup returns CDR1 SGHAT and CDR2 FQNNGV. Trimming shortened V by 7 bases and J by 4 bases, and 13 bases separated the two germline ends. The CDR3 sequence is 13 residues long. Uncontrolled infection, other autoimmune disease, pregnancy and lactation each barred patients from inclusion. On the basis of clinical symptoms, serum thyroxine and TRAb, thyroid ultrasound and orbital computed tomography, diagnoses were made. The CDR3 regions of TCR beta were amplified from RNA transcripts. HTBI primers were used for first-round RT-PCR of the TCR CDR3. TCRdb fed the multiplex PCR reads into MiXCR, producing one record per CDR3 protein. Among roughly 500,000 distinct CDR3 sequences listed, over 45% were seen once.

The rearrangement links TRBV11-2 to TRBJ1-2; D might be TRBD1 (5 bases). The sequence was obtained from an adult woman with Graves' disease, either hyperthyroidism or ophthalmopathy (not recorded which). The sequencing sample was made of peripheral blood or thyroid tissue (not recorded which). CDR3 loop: CASNQGVSYGYTF. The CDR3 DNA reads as TGTGCCAGCAATCAGGGTGTGAGCTATGGCTACACCTTC.